The 5 T cell receptor beta chains given below trace back to one sample, sequenced in a study of blood T cells in healthy people across ages. Next came a second PCR, run for about 7 to 11 cycles, which used a sample-barcoded 5' primer along with a J-beta primer mix. From the 5' RACE reads, TCRdb called clonotypes with MiXCR, one entry per CDR3 protein. The table has around 870,000 distinct CDR3 sequences, 25% to 30% seen once. The sequencing sample was made of blood. These receptors came from a woman of 80 years or more in good health.

The sample holds many counts of this clonotype. The rearrangement links TRBV5-1 to TRBJ2-3, with 8 nucleotides matching TRBD2. V trimming: 5 bases; J trimming: 3 bases; junction bases outside the gene matches: 11. CDR1 is SGHRS, CDR2 YFSETQ, per germline. This CDR3 spans 16 amino acids. The CDR3 loop reads CASRPPGLEGTDTQYF. The DNA of the CDR3 is TGCGCCAGCAGGCCCCCGGGACTAGAGGGTACAGATACGCAGTATTTT.

This clonotype has at least ten counts. The gene calls are TRBV5-1 and TRBJ2-5; tentatively, D is TRBD2 (5 bases). Germline lookup yields CDR1 SGHRS and CDR2 YFSETQ. This CDR3 region has 15 residues. V shed 5 bases and J shed 5 bases, with 19 bases lying between them. The CDR3 DNA is TGCGCCAGCAGGCCGACCCCCACGGGGTGGGAGACCCAGTACTTC. Its protein product is CASRPTPTGWETQYF.

In this sample, this clonotype turned up many times. The CDR3 loop is CASSPERTQYF. As DNA, the CDR3 is TGTGCCAGCAGCCCAGAGCGGACCCAGTACTTC. This sequence joins TRBV7-2 and TRBJ2-5; D not certain. Germline assignment: CDR1 SGHTA and CDR2 FQGNSA. V lost 5 bases, J lost 7 bases, and 8 bases lay in between. There are 11 residues in the CDR3.

This clonotype has only a few counts. This could be a read error, since a much larger clone is one nucleotide away. The CDR3 DNA reads as TGCAGCGTTGTACAGGGCTCCCTGAATGAGCAGTACTTC. Protein: CSVVQGSLNEQYF. This chain joins TRBV29-1 and TRBJ2-5; D is perhaps TRBD1 (6 bases). The V gene lost 4 bases and the J gene lost 11 bases, with 20 bases spanning the gap. The CDR3 extends over 13 amino acids. In germline, CDR1 is SQVTM, CDR2 ANQGSEA.

The V call is TRBV20-1, the J call TRBJ1-1; D is uncertain. V was trimmed by 5 bases and J by 0 bases, leaving 10 bases between them. The germline V gene has CDR1 DFQATT and CDR2 SNEGSKA (reference sequence). CDR3 size: 13 residues. The CDR3 DNA follows: TGCAGTGCTCCTGACGGGCTGAACACTGAAGCTTTCTTT. Its translation: CSAPDGLNTEAFF.